The 8 T cell receptor beta chains in this list originate from one sample, sequenced in a study of cytomegalovirus exposure and HLA in healthy donors (dated by TCRdb to the late 2010s). The library was prepared using the immunoSEQ multiplex PCR assay. For the multiplex PCR, a mixture combining 60 forward primers for TCR Vbeta segments and 13 reverse primers for TCR Jbeta segments was used. TCRdb took over this immuneACCESS table, retaining in-frame rearrangements with V and J assigned. Such tables are incomplete; in checked studies, under half of the missing clones stem from an unresolved V gene, and the remainder is unexplained. The sample profile shows some 150,000 clones; roughly 79% of them were found once. Clones ranked in the top ten supply approximately 1.1% of the sample. The sample taken for sequencing was PBMCs. The receptor source for this set is a male donor in good health and CMV-seronegative.

Concerning this clone: One end of the junction fails to match germline, which may point to a read error. The chain combines TRBV7-7 with TRBJ2-3; the match to TRBD1 covers 7 bases. Per germline, CDR1 SSHAT and CDR2 FNYEAQ (reference sequence). The CDR3 is made up of 12 amino acids. The CDR3 loop reads CASSQTGDTQYF. CDR3 DNA sequence: TGTGCTAGCAGCCAGACAGGGGATACGCAGTATTTT.

The V gene is TRBV15, the J gene TRBJ1-6, with D possibly TRBD1 on 6 matching bases. The CDR3 contains 12 residues. Trimming pared 9 bases from V and 7 bases from J, leaving 10 bases between. The germline CDR1 and CDR2 sequences are LNHNV and YYDKDF (reference sequence). CDR3 sequence reads: CATGGANSPLHF. CDR3 in DNA: TGTGCCACTGGGGGGGCCAATTCACCCCTCCACTTT.

The V call is TRBV13, the J call TRBJ2-5; 9 nucleotides line up with TRBD1. After removal of 3 bases from V and 3 bases from J, the junction contained 2 bases not matched to a gene. This CDR3 is built from 14 residues. The germline V gene has CDR1 PRHDT and CDR2 FYEKMQ (reference sequence). CDR3 nucleotide sequence: TGTGCCAGCAGCTTCCGACAGGGGGAAGAGACCCAGTACTTC. The encoded protein is CASSFRQGEETQYF.

The rearrangement links TRBV19 to TRBJ2-3, with 7 bases that match TRBD1. The V and J ends lost 6 bases and 6 bases, in that order; junction bases with no gene match: 3. The CDR3 runs to 12 residues. The germline gives CDR1 LNHDA, CDR2 SQIVND (reference sequence). The CDR3 loop is CASSPQGDTQYF. The DNA of the CDR3 is TGTGCCAGTAGCCCACAGGGGGATACGCAGTATTTT.

This clone was found once. J is TRBJ2-2 and V is TRBV7-9; TRBD1 matches at 7 bases. With V trimmed by 1 base and J by 15 bases, 5 bases remained unmatched. Per the germline V gene, CDR1 is SEHNR and CDR2 is FQNEAQ (reference sequence). This CDR3 spans 12 amino acids. This CDR3 reads CASSLVGGEVFF. Here the CDR3 DNA reads TGTGCCAGCAGCTTAGTAGGGGGCGAGGTGTTTTTT.

The V call is TRBV7-2, the J call TRBJ2-7; 7 positions match TRBD2. V shed 3 bases, J shed 2 bases, and the junction held 10 bases outside the gene matches. The CDR3 is 16 residues long. Germline V gene sequence: CDR1 SGHTA, CDR2 FQGNSA. The chain's CDR3 is CASSFSSAGLTYEQYF. The CDR3 coding sequence is TGTGCCAGCAGCTTCTCATCGGCGGGACTAACCTACGAGCAGTACTTC.

V gene TRBV6-5 combines with J gene TRBJ2-5, with a tentative D call TRBD1 (5 bases). This CDR3 has 14 residues. V was shortened by 6 bases and J by 7 bases, with 18 bases between the two germline ends. Germline lookup yields CDR1 MNHEY and CDR2 SVGAGI. This chain's CDR3 is CASSQVGRPGTQYF. CDR3 nucleotides: TGTGCCAGCAGCCAGGTGGGGCGACCGGGGACCCAGTACTTC.

The genes are TRBV13 and TRBJ1-2; D remains ambiguous. This CDR3 is built from 12 residues. V lost 1 base, J lost 7 bases, and 7 bases lay in between. Per germline, CDR1 PRHDT and CDR2 FYEKMQ (reference sequence). The CDR3 DNA follows: TGTGCCAGCAGCTTAGTAGATTCTGGCTACACCTTC. Protein sequence: CASSLVDSGYTF.